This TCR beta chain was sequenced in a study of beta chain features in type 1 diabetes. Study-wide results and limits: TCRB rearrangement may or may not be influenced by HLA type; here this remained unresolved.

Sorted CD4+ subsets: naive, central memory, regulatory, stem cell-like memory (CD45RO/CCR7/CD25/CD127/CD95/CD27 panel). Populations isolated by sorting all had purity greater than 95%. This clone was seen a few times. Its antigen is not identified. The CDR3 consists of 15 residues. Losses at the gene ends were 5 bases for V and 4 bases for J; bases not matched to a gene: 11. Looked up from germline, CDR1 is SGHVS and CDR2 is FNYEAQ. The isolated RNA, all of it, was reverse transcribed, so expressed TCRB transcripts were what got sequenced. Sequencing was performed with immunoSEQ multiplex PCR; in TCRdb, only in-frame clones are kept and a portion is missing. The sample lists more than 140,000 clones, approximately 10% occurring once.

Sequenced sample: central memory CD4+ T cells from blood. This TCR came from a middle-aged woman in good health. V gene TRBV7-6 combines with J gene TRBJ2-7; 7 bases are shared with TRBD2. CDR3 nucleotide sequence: TGTGCCAGCAGCCCCGGGTCGAGCGGGGTGTACGAGCAGTACTTC. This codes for CASSPGSSGVYEQYF.